The 16 T cell receptor beta chains below come from one sample, sequenced in a study of glioma-infiltrating T cells after dendritic cell vaccination. This table comes from immunoSEQ multiplex PCR, and its TCRdb copy is limited to in-frame clones, with some not included. The data show about 46,000 clones, approximately 91% seen once. Regarding time point: after dendritic cell vaccination, including at tumor progression/relapse. The sample in question was blood, obtained after dendritic cell vaccination. These receptor sequences come from a human donor with glioblastoma.

The V gene is TRBV15, the J gene TRBJ1-2; no reliable D call. V lost 5 bases and J lost 8, with 18 bases in between. Germline loops: CDR1 LNHNV, CDR2 YYDKDF (reference sequence). The CDR3 runs 14 residues. In DNA, the CDR3 is TGTGCCACCAGCCGAGCGGGATTCTCCTCGGGCTACACCTTC. It specifies CATSRAGFSSGYTF. Variable domain in full (rest from reference TRBV15 and TRBJ1-2): DAMVIQNPRYQVTQFGKPVTLSCSQTLNHNVMYWYQQKSSQAPKLLFHYYDKDFNNEADTPDNFQSRRPNTSFCFLDIRSPGLGDTAMYLCATSRAGFSSGYTFGSGTRLTVV.

The rearrangement joins TRBV29-1 to TRBJ2-2, with 7 bases matching TRBD1. This CDR3 contains 13 residues. V lost 4 bases and J lost 7; bases outside the gene matches: 6. The germline V gene has CDR1 SQVTM and CDR2 ANQGSEA. The chain's CDR3 is CSVGKTGFGELFF. As DNA, the CDR3 is TGCAGCGTTGGCAAGACAGGGTTCGGGGAGCTGTTTTTT.

The rearrangement uses TRBV23-1 and TRBJ2-7; TRBD2 aligns across 7 bases. TRBV23-1 falls under the ORF class, with uncertain function. The CDR3 contains 16 residues. Unmatched junction bases numbered 6, after V lost 0 bases and J lost 1 base. The CDR3 protein is CASSQSREGSSYEQYF. The CDR3 nucleotides are TGCGCCAGCAGTCAATCCAGGGAGGGTTCTTCCTACGAGCAGTACTTC.

The chain combines TRBV2 with TRBJ2-2; the D is unclear. The germline V and J ends were trimmed by 0 bases and 4 bases, with 6 bases remaining between them. Looked up from germline, CDR1 is SNHLY and CDR2 is FYNNEI. The CDR3 is made up of 14 amino acids. The CDR3: CASSEARSTGELFF. CDR3 in DNA: TGTGCCAGCAGTGAAGCGCGATCCACCGGGGAGCTGTTTTTT.

The rearrangement links TRBV4-1 to TRBJ1-2; tentatively, D is TRBD1 (5 bases). In germline, CDR1 is MGHRA, CDR2 YSYEKL. The CDR3 is made up of 14 amino acids. V shed 6 bases and J shed 4 bases, with 15 bases lying between them. The CDR3 DNA reads TGCGCCAGCAGACCACAGGTTCTGAGCTATGGCTACACCTTC. Its translation is CASRPQVLSYGYTF.

The chain joins TRBV5-1 to TRBJ2-2; weak D call: TRBD2 (6 bases). The V and J ends lost 0 bases and 0 bases respectively, with 6 bases between them. The CDR3 sequence is 15 residues long. CDR1 SGHRS and CDR2 YFSETQ come from the germline V gene. CDR3 bases: TGCGCCAGCAGCTTGGCGGGGGCGAACACCGGGGAGCTGTTTTTT. This codes for CASSLAGANTGELFF.

As to this clone: This likely comes from a read error, as the CDR3 has no conserved phenylalanine or tryptophan at its end. It is unclear where the CDR3 begins or ends on the DNA, so no DNA is shown, and the CDR3 is as TCRdb lists it. V is TRBV7-9 and J is TRBJ1-2; the listed D gene, TRBD1, was not tested against the DNA. The CDR3 has 11 residues if both end residues are counted. Germline V gene data show CDR1 as SEHNR and CDR2 as FQNEAQ (reference sequence). The CDR3 sequence: CASSLEGTGTI.

The chain recombines TRBV6-6 with TRBJ2-5; 9 bases match TRBD2. Trimming removed 4 bases from V and 4 bases from J; junction bases left unmatched: 4. The V gene's germline CDR1 is MNHNY and CDR2 SVGAGI (reference sequence). This CDR3 is 14 amino acids long. In DNA form, the CDR3 reads TGTGCCAGCAGTTCCGGAGCGGGAGGAGAGACCCAGTACTTC. Encoded protein: CASSSGAGGETQYF.

The chain employs TRBV25-1 and TRBJ2-2; D unclear. V dropped 2 bases and J dropped 1 base, with 8 bases sitting between them. This CDR3 comprises 15 residues. The germline V gene has CDR1 MGHDK and CDR2 SYGVNS. The CDR3 DNA reads as TGTGCCAGCAGTGAAAGGTCAGGGAACACCGGGGAGCTGTTTTTT. Translation gives CASSERSGNTGELFF.

The genes are TRBV30 and TRBJ2-7, with 13 bases aligning to TRBD2. The CDR3 is 17 amino acids. Germline lookup yields CDR1 GTSNPN and CDR2 SVGIG (reference sequence). Germline trimming cut 0 bases from V and 2 bases from J; bases unmatched to any gene: 7. The CDR3 here is CAWSVRVGLAGAYEQYF. The CDR3 DNA reads TGTGCCTGGAGTGTACGGGTTGGACTAGCGGGGGCCTACGAGCAGTACTTC.

The chain couples TRBV11-2 to TRBJ1-5; possible D gene TRBD1, 5 bases. The germline V and J ends were trimmed by 3 bases and 1 base, with 7 bases remaining between them. This CDR3 is 14 amino acids long. Per the germline V gene, CDR1 is SGHAT and CDR2 is FQNNGV. Here the CDR3 reads CASSFGGSNQPQHF. CDR3 nucleotide sequence: TGTGCCAGCAGCTTCGGGGGGAGCAATCAGCCCCAGCATTTT.

This chain joins TRBV7-2 and TRBJ1-1, with D perhaps TRBD1 (6 bases). CDR3 length equals 17 residues. CDR1 and CDR2 from the germline V gene are SGHTA and FQGNSA. The germline V and J ends were trimmed by 2 bases and 0 bases, with 16 bases remaining between them. CDR3 region: CASSLTLTGPMNTEAFF. CDR3 nucleotides: TGTGCCAGCAGCTTAACGCTCACAGGGCCGATGAACACTGAAGCTTTCTTT.

Of note for this clone: The identical CDR3 is also encoded by other nucleotide sequences in the sample. V usage is TRBV5-1 and J usage is TRBJ2-7, with 9 bases matching TRBD2. The CDR3 is 15 residues long. From germline, CDR1 is SGHRS and CDR2 YFSETQ. V gave up 0 bases and J gave up 2 bases; unmatched junction bases: 3. The CDR3 bases are TGCGCCAGCAGCTTGGGGGCGGGAGGGACCTACGAGCAGTACTTC. Translation: CASSLGAGGTYEQYF.

This chain links TRBV7-2 with TRBJ2-3; perhaps TRBD1 as D (5 bases). CDR3 size: 15 residues. Looked up from germline, CDR1 is SGHTA and CDR2 is FQGNSA. V shed 8 bases and J shed 2 bases, with 17 bases lying between them. CDR3 residues: CASLMVGQNTDTQYF. In nucleotides, the CDR3 is TGTGCCAGCTTGATGGTGGGGCAGAACACAGATACGCAGTATTTT.

The chain joins TRBV10-3 to TRBJ1-1; unclear D gene. This CDR3 is built from 12 residues. The V gene lost 10 bases and the J gene lost 1 base, with 10 bases spanning the gap. Germline-derived CDR1 and CDR2 are ENHRY and SYGVKD. CDR3 sequence: CATSGGNTEAFF. The CDR3 nucleotides read TGTGCCACCTCGGGAGGGAACACTGAAGCTTTCTTT.

This rearrangement joins TRBV4-2 to TRBJ2-1; TRBD2 aligns across 10 bases. J was trimmed by 15 bases and V by 0 bases; bases with no gene match: 8. The CDR3 covers 14 residues. Germline CDR1 is LGHNA and CDR2 is YNFKEQ. The CDR3 protein is CASSQEKRGGRMFF. Here the CDR3 DNA reads TGTGCCAGCAGCCAAGAAAAGCGGGGGGGCCGGATGTTCTTC.